This T cell receptor beta chain was captured in a study of blood T cell repertoires in COVID-19. At the level of the study: Sites across the United States, Italy and Spain contributed samples from acute and convalescent COVID-19.

Sequencing was performed with immunoSEQ multiplex PCR; in TCRdb, only in-frame clones are kept and a portion is missing. This table has around 200,000 clones, about 83% appearing once. CDR1 is ENHRY and CDR2 is SYGVKD in the germline V gene. The ends were cut back, 3 bases at V and 0 bases at J, with 13 bases in the middle. The CDR3 length is 16 residues. This TCR was recovered from a woman aged 45-65 years with acute or convalescent COVID-19. The chain combines TRBV10-3 with TRBJ2-3; tentatively, D is TRBD2 (5 bases). The sequenced sample was peripheral blood. The CDR3 nucleotides are TGTGCCATCAGTGATCGACCGACTACTAGCACAGATACGCAGTATTTT. Translating gives CAISDRPTTSTDTQYF.